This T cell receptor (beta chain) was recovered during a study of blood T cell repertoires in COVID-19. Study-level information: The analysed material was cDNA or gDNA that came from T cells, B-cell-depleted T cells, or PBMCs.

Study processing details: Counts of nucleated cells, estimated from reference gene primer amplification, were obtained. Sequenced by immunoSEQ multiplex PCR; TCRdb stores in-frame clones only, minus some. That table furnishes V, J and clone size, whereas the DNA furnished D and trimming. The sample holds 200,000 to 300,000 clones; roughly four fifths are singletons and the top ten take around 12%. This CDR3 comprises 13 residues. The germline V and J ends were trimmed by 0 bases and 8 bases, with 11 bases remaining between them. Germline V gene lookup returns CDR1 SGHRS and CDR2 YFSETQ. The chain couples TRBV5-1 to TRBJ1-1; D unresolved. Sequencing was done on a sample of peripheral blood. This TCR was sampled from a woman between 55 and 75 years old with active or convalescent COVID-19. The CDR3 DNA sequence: TGCGCCAGCAGCTTGGGACTCCAAAAGGAAGCTTTCTTT. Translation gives CASSLGLQKEAFF.